The entry below gives a single T cell receptor beta chain sequence along with its context. No antigen is known for it. The sample is drawn from a study of cytomegalovirus exposure and HLA in healthy donors. General study points: Researchers catalogued 160 or so TCR beta chains as cytomegalovirus-associated.

The PCR made use of 60 Vbeta and 13 Jbeta primers. TCRdb's copy holds only in-frame clones and misses some; the assay was immunoSEQ multiplex PCR. Here the sample spans roughly 52,000 clones, around 82% being singletons. This CDR3 has 18 amino acids. The V gene's germline CDR1 is LNHNV and CDR2 YYDKDF (reference sequence). V trimming: 0 bases; J trimming: 1 base; junction bases outside the gene matches: 4. The TCR comes from a female donor in good health and CMV-seronegative. The sample taken for sequencing was PBMCs. The chain joins TRBV15 to TRBJ2-6; 9 bases match TRBD1. The CDR3, as DNA: TGTGCCACCAGCAGAGATCCACAGGGGGCATCTGGGGCCAACGTCCTGACTTTC. It translates to CATSRDPQGASGANVLTF.